The 15 T cell receptor beta chains given below trace back to one sample, sequenced in a study of blood T cell repertoires in COVID-19. Produced via immunoSEQ multiplex PCR; TCRdb's table is partial and in-frame only. Of around 700,000 clones in the sample, about nine tenths were seen once. The specimen sequenced was peripheral blood. These receptors were obtained from a woman under 30 with acute or convalescent COVID-19.

The J gene is TRBJ1-6, the V gene TRBV5-1; possible D gene TRBD1, 6 bases. The CDR3 runs 13 residues. The V end was cut by 0 bases, the J end by 10 bases, with 8 bases between. In germline, CDR1 is SGHRS, CDR2 YFSETQ. CDR3 amino acids: CASSLDRDSPLHF. The CDR3 coding sequence is TGCGCCAGCAGCTTGGACAGGGACTCACCCCTCCACTTT.

This clone was detected only once. The genes are TRBV30 and TRBJ1-4; D is undetermined. This CDR3 has 14 amino acids. The V gene's germline CDR1 is GTSNPN and CDR2 SVGIG (reference sequence). V was clipped by 0 bases and J by 6 bases, with 11 bases between them. The DNA for the CDR3 is TGTGCCTGGAGTGTGGCTACGAGGGATGAAAAACTGTTTTTT. Amino acids: CAWSVATRDEKLFF.

The genes are TRBV28 and TRBJ1-2, with 8 bases matching TRBD1. This CDR3 comprises 14 residues. With V trimmed by 7 bases and J by 4 bases, 8 bases remained unmatched. From germline, CDR1 is MDHEN and CDR2 SYDVKM. The CDR3 DNA reads as TGTGCCAGCACCGTCTACAGGGGGGGCTATGGCTACACCTTC. Residues: CASTVYRGGYGYTF.

The chain uses TRBV3-1 (or the pseudogene TRBV3-2) and TRBJ2-7; 8 positions agree with TRBD2. This CDR3 spans 13 amino acids. In germline, CDR1 is LGHDT, CDR2 YNNKEL (reference sequence). Trimming took 9 bases from V and 0 from J; bases not matched to a gene: 4. The CDR3: CASSGGISYEQYF. The CDR3 bases are TGTGCCAGTTCGGGAGGGATCTCCTACGAGCAGTACTTC.

The chain couples TRBV2 to TRBJ2-1; D is uncertain. This CDR3 has 12 amino acids. CDR1 is SNHLY, CDR2 FYNNEI, per germline. V lost 3 bases and J 6 bases, leaving 6 bases between the germline ends. The CDR3 DNA reads TGTGCCAGCAGTGAGACTGGCAATGAGCAGTTCTTC. Translating it yields CASSETGNEQFF.

This chain links TRBV7-6 with TRBJ1-1; D unresolved. Germline V gene sequence: CDR1 SGHVS, CDR2 FNYEAQ. Deletions cut 3 bases from V and 3 bases from J, with 8 bases between. This CDR3 is 13 amino acids long. The CDR3 DNA sequence: TGTGCCAGCAGCTTTTCGAGGGACACTGAAGCTTTCTTT. Translating gives CASSFSRDTEAFF. The variable domain in full, completed from reference TRBV7-6 and TRBJ1-1, reads GAGVSQSPRYKVTKRGQDVALRCDPISGHVSLYWYRQALGQGPEFLTYFNYEAQQDKSGLPNDRFSAERPEGSISTLTIQRTEQRDSAMYRCASSFSRDTEAFFGQGTRLTVV.

This clone was seen only once. This chain uses TRBV21-1 with TRBJ2-7; the table's D call, TRBD1, was not checked against the DNA. TRBV21-1 is described as a pseudogene. The CDR3 spans 13 residues. This CDR3 is CASSHRGRWEQYF. Here the CDR3 DNA reads TGTGCCAGCAGCCACAGGGGGCGATGGGAGCAGTACTTC.

V usage is TRBV19 and J usage is TRBJ1-1; D ambiguous. Trimming removed 7 bases from V and 1 base from J, with 10 bases in between. Per the germline V gene, CDR1 is LNHDA and CDR2 is SQIVND (reference sequence). The CDR3 consists of 13 residues. CDR3 sequence (DNA): TGTGCCAGTACGATTTACTCGAACACTGAAGCTTTCTTT. Amino acids: CASTIYSNTEAFF.

This chain connects TRBV6-5 to TRBJ1-1; 8 bases agree with TRBD1. CDR1 and CDR2 (germline): MNHEY, SVGAGI. The CDR3 loop spans 14 amino acids. Trimming took 6 bases from V and 2 from J; bases not matched to a gene: 5. The CDR3 DNA reads TGTGCCAGCAGAGGGGGGACAGGAAACACTGAAGCTTTCTTT. Its translation is CASRGGTGNTEAFF.

The sample holds one count of this clone. The chain uses TRBV27 and TRBJ1-1; TRBD1 agrees at 8 bases. V shed 3 bases, J shed 0 bases, and the junction held 6 bases outside the gene matches. The germline V gene has CDR1 MNHEY and CDR2 SMNVEV (reference sequence). The CDR3 loop spans 16 amino acids. CDR3 bases: TGTGCCAGCAGTTTTGCGGGACAGGAATTGAACACTGAAGCTTTCTTT. Translated, it gives CASSFAGQELNTEAFF.

The chain couples TRBV7-2 to TRBJ1-2; D unclear. V was trimmed by 1 base and J by 14 bases, leaving 20 bases between them. The CDR3 is made up of 14 amino acids. Germline V gene sequence: CDR1 SGHTA, CDR2 FQGNSA. DNA of the CDR3: TGTGCCAGCAGCTTAGGAGGATCACGGACGGACTGTACCTTC. Translation: CASSLGGSRTDCTF.

V usage is TRBV13 and J usage is TRBJ1-1, with 8 bases lining up with TRBD1. The length of the CDR3 is 14 residues. The germline CDR1 and CDR2 sequences are PRHDT and FYEKMQ (reference sequence). Germline trimming cut 6 bases from V and 5 bases from J; bases unmatched to any gene: 8. CDR3: CASRDRAGSTEAFF. The DNA for the CDR3 is TGTGCCAGCAGGGACAGGGCTGGGAGTACTGAAGCTTTCTTT.

This clone was picked up one time. The CDR3 sequence: CASRGRSGQYF. CDR3 DNA: TGTGCCAGCAGGGGGAGGTCGGGGCAGTACTTC. The chain links TRBV12-3 or TRBV12-4 to TRBJ2-7; tentatively, D is TRBD2 (6 bases). CDR3 size: 11 residues. The V end lost 6 bases, the J end lost 9 bases, and 12 bases lay between the germline ends.

This clone has a single count. The same CDR3 arises from other DNA sequences in this sample as well. The rearrangement uses TRBV3-1 (or the pseudogene TRBV3-2) and TRBJ1-1; a weak D match, TRBD1 (6 bases). Trimming removed 1 base from V and 4 bases from J, with 7 bases in between. Germline CDR1 and CDR2: LGHDT and YNNKEL (reference sequence). The CDR3 extends over 13 amino acids. CDR3 DNA: TGTGCCAGCAGCCAAGGGGGGCTCACTGAAGCTTTCTTT. Its protein is CASSQGGLTEAFF.

This clone was observed a single time. V is TRBV19 and J is TRBJ1-5, with D possibly matching TRBD1 (5 bases). The CDR3 runs to 17 residues. Germline-derived CDR1 and CDR2 are LNHDA and SQIVND (reference sequence). V gave up 4 bases and J gave up 0 bases, with 16 bases separating them. CDR3 coding DNA: TGTGCCAGTAGTAGTTCTACAGGTAAATATAGCAATCAGCCCCAGCATTTT. Its protein is CASSSSTGKYSNQPQHF.